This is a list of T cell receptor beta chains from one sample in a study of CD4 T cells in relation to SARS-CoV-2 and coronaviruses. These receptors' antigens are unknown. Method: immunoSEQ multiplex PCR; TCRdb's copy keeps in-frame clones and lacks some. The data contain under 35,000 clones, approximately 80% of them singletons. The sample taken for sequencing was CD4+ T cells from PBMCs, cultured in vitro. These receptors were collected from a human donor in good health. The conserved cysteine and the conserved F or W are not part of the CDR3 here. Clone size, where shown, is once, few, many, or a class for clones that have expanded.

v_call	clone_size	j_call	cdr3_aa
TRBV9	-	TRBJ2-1	ASSPLGSGYNEQF
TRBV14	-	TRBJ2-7	ASSQSRGTSEQY
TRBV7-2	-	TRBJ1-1	ASSQVNTEAF
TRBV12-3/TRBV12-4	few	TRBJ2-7	ASSLGGEREQY
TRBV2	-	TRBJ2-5	ASSEGDQETQY
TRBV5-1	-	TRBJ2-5	ASSLAVSGLVETQY
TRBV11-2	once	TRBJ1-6	ASSQDRPYNSPLH
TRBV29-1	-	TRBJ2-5	SVGAETQY
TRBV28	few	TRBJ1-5	ASSLPLAVSNQPQH
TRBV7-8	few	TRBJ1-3	ASSLYGTGSFGNTIY
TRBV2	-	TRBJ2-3	ASSGTSGRLTDTQY
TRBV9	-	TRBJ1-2	ASSGGINYGYT
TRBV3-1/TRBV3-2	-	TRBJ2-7	ASSLRSAAYEQY
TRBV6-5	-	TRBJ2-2	ASIKQGAGELF
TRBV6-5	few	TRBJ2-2	ASRGGRTGELF
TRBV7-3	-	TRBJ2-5	ASSYTGTSGSIETQY
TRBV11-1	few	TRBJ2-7	ASSLASGKYEQY
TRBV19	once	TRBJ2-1	ASSRQRGASYNEQF